Following are 27 T cell receptor beta chains from one sample sequenced in a study of sequential checkpoint blockade in melanoma. Indicated treatment: randomized to nivolumab then ipilimumab (arm A) or the reverse (arm B). Sequenced by immunoSEQ multiplex PCR; TCRdb stores in-frame clones only, minus some. The table includes approximately 21,000 clones, approximately 81% detected once. The source material was CD8+ T cells sorted from blood (inferred from file names), sampled from a patient given nivolumab and ipilimumab in sequence. Source of these receptors: a human donor with melanoma.

This clone was observed once. The chain joins TRBV29-1 to TRBJ2-7, with 8 bases matching TRBD1. CDR3 length: 16 residues. V shed 3 bases, J shed 1 base, and the junction held 11 bases outside the gene matches. Germline CDR1 reads SQVTM; CDR2 reads ANQGSEA. The CDR3 DNA is TGCAGCGTTGATACTGGAGGACAGGGTCGGTCCTACGAGCAGTACTTC. As protein: CSVDTGGQGRSYEQYF.

This rearrangement joins TRBV28 to TRBJ2-3, with 9 bases aligning to TRBD2. Unmatched junction bases numbered 6, after V lost 6 bases and J lost 2 bases. This CDR3 comprises 15 residues. Germline values: CDR1 MDHEN, CDR2 SYDVKM. The chain's CDR3 is CASSGLARNTDTQYF. Here the CDR3 DNA reads TGTGCCAGCAGCGGACTAGCGAGAAACACAGATACGCAGTATTTT.

V is TRBV6-5 and J is TRBJ1-1; D is possibly TRBD1 (5 bases). V dropped 9 bases and J dropped 4 bases, with 12 bases sitting between them. CDR1 and CDR2 (germline): MNHEY, SVGAGI. CDR3 length equals 12 residues. The CDR3 DNA reads as TGTGCCAGTCAGACAGAATCCACTGAAGCTTTCTTT. As protein: CASQTESTEAFF.

The chain has TRBV7-9 and TRBJ2-7, with TRBD2 identical over 7 bases. The CDR3 totals 16 residues. V gave up 3 bases and J gave up 3 bases; unmatched junction bases: 11. Germline values: CDR1 SEHNR, CDR2 FQNEAQ (reference sequence). The CDR3 reads CASSFHLQGGIYEQYF. The CDR3 DNA reads TGTGCCAGCAGCTTCCACCTGCAGGGAGGGATCTACGAGCAGTACTTC. The variable domain in full, with the rest retrieved from reference TRBV7-9 and TRBJ2-7, is DTGVSQNPRHKITKRGQNVTFRCDPISEHNRLYWYRQTLGQGPEFLTYFQNEAQLEKSRLLSDRFSAERPKGSFSTLEIQRTEQGDSAMYLCASSFHLQGGIYEQYFGPGTRLTVT.

This clone was seen just once. The V gene is TRBV7-9, the J gene TRBJ1-6; the match to TRBD1 covers 11 bases. The CDR3 consists of 17 residues. The J segment lost 0 bases and the V segment lost 6 bases, leaving 4 bases of the junction unmatched. Germline V gives CDR1 SEHNR, CDR2 FQNEAQ (reference sequence). The CDR3 bases are TGTGCCAGCAGTCAGGACAGGGGGCGCTCCTATAATTCACCCCTCCACTTT. Protein sequence: CASSQDRGRSYNSPLHF.

This sequence joins TRBV2 and TRBJ2-1; TRBD2 agrees at 7 bases. The CDR3 consists of 16 residues. V dropped 9 bases and J dropped 5; count of bases not matched to a gene: 16. The germline gives CDR1 SNHLY, CDR2 FYNNEI. CDR3 in DNA: TGTGCCAGTATCCAACCGACGGGAGGCTGGGACAATGAGCAGTTCTTC. As protein: CASIQPTGGWDNEQFF.

The chain joins TRBV19 to TRBJ2-7; weak D call: TRBD2 (5 bases). Germline V gene lookup returns CDR1 LNHDA and CDR2 SQIVND (reference sequence). The V gene lost 1 base and the J gene lost 3 bases, with 10 bases spanning the gap. There are 14 residues in the CDR3. The DNA of the CDR3 is TGTGCCAGTAGTATAGGCCCCCGGGGCTACGAGCAGTACTTC. Protein sequence: CASSIGPRGYEQYF. Based on the CDR3 plus reference TRBV19 and TRBJ2-7, the full variable domain is DGGITQSPKYLFRKEGQNVTLSCEQNLNHDAMYWYRQDPGQGLRLIYYSQIVNDFQKGDIAEGYSVSREKKESFPLTVTSAQKNPTAFYLCASSIGPRGYEQYFGPGTRLTVT.

There are a few counts of this clone. At one end, the junction sequence differs from germline, possibly due to a read error. The rearrangement joins TRBV5-4 to TRBJ2-6; D unresolved. CDR3 length: 16 residues. Germline V gives CDR1 SGHNT, CDR2 YYREEE (reference sequence). Written as DNA, the CDR3 is TGCGCCAGCAGCCAAGATCCCGGCTCTGGGGCCAACGTCCTGACTTTC. Encoded protein: CASSQDPGSGANVLTF.

The V gene is TRBV6-6, the J gene TRBJ1-2; D not certain. Trimming stripped 2 bases from V and 1 base from J, with 11 bases between. The germline CDR1 and CDR2 sequences are MNHNY and SVGAGI (reference sequence). There are 15 residues in the CDR3. The DNA for the CDR3 is TGTGCCAGCAGTTACGGTCCAAGGAGTAACTATGGCTACACCTTC. Translation: CASSYGPRSNYGYTF.

The V and J genes are TRBV6-4 and TRBJ2-1; 8 bases are shared with TRBD2. Germline lookup yields CDR1 MRHNA and CDR2 SNTAGT. Trimming took 2 bases from V and 0 from J; bases not matched to a gene: 0. The CDR3 runs to 15 residues. In DNA form, the CDR3 reads TGTGCCAGCAGTGACAGCGGGAGCTCCTACAATGAGCAGTTCTTC. Translating gives CASSDSGSSYNEQFF.

The gene calls are TRBV27 and TRBJ2-7; tentative D call: TRBD1 (6 bases). This CDR3 has 16 amino acids. V lost 5 bases, J lost 1 base, and 18 bases lay in between. Looked up from germline, CDR1 is MNHEY and CDR2 is SMNVEV (reference sequence). DNA for the CDR3: TGTGCCAGCAGTCCTCAGCTTCGACAGGCGTCCTACGAGCAGTACTTC. Amino acid sequence: CASSPQLRQASYEQYF.

V usage is TRBV27 and J usage is TRBJ2-5, with TRBD1 as a possible D gene (6 bases). The V gene's germline CDR1 is MNHEY and CDR2 SMNVEV (reference sequence). V was clipped by 0 bases and J by 5 bases, with 13 bases between them. CDR3 length: 15 residues. CDR3 nucleotides: TGTGCCAGCAGTTTATCGGTTGGGGGCTTGGAGACCCAGTACTTC. It translates to CASSLSVGGLETQYF.

The gene calls are TRBV5-4 and TRBJ2-7; 7 nucleotides match TRBD2. The trim removed 4 bases at V and 2 bases at J, leaving 6 bases unmatched. Germline assignment: CDR1 SGHNT and CDR2 YYREEE (reference sequence). The CDR3 sequence is 14 residues long. Here the CDR3 reads CASSQTSVAYEQYF. CDR3 DNA: TGTGCCAGCAGCCAAACTAGCGTCGCCTACGAGCAGTACTTC.

This clone is judged medium-sized. CDR3 DNA: TGTGCCAGCAGTGGGGGGACAGGGGCTTTTTATGGCTACACCTTC. Its protein is CASSGGTGAFYGYTF. The V gene is TRBV2, the J gene TRBJ1-2; 10 nucleotides match TRBD1. This CDR3 is built from 15 residues. The V segment lost 4 bases and the J segment 5 bases; nucleotides outside the gene matches: 7. CDR1 is SNHLY and CDR2 is FYNNEI in the germline V gene.

The rearrangement joins TRBV9 to TRBJ2-2; 7 positions agree with TRBD1. Germline CDR1 reads SGDLS; CDR2 reads YYNGEE. J lost 2 bases, V lost 4 bases, and 8 bases had no gene match. The CDR3 loop spans 16 amino acids. The CDR3 here is CASSPFRDSNTGELFF. DNA for the CDR3: TGTGCCAGCAGCCCGTTCCGGGACAGCAACACCGGGGAGCTGTTTTTT.

This rearrangement joins TRBV27 to TRBJ2-7, with D hard to call. This CDR3 is 14 amino acids long. Germline-derived CDR1 and CDR2 are MNHEY and SMNVEV (reference sequence). V lost 2 bases and J lost 5, with 13 bases in between. CDR3 region: CASSLLPRIDEQYF. The DNA for the CDR3 is TGTGCCAGCAGTTTACTTCCTAGAATTGACGAGCAGTACTTC.

This clone was counted a few times. The chain carries TRBV9 and TRBJ2-2, with D perhaps matching TRBD2 (5 bases). The CDR3 has 14 residues. Per germline, CDR1 SGDLS and CDR2 YYNGEE. V lost 0 bases, J lost 5 bases, and 8 bases lay in between. The CDR3 DNA reads TGTGCCAGCAGCGTAGCGGGGATGACCGGGGAGCTGTTTTTT. It yields the protein CASSVAGMTGELFF.

The chain recombines TRBV5-6 with TRBJ2-1; 7 nucleotides align to TRBD1. Germline CDR1 reads SGHDT; CDR2 reads YYEEEE. The CDR3 has 14 amino acids. The V gene end was trimmed by 3 bases and the J gene end by 9 bases; junction bases not matched to a gene: 9. The CDR3: CASSYSTGVGEQFF. DNA for the CDR3: TGTGCCAGCAGCTATAGCACAGGGGTTGGTGAGCAGTTCTTC.

The gene calls are TRBV12-5 and TRBJ1-4, with 7 bases matching TRBD1. Trimming took 5 bases from V and 8 from J; bases not matched to a gene: 11. The V gene's germline CDR1 is LGHNT and CDR2 FRNRAP. The CDR3 sequence is 15 residues long. CDR3 bases: TGTGCTAGTGGTCAGTTAGGGGGCGCAGGGGAAAAACTGTTTTTT. As protein: CASGQLGGAGEKLFF.

This clone was observed a single time. This sequence joins TRBV27 and TRBJ1-3, with 7 bases matching TRBD1. This CDR3 spans 15 amino acids. Germline-derived CDR1 and CDR2 are MNHEY and SMNVEV (reference sequence). Unmatched junction bases numbered 12, after V lost 6 bases and J lost 7 bases. The CDR3 sequence: CASSLELTGRNTIYF. DNA of the CDR3: TGTGCCAGCAGCCTCGAGTTGACAGGGAGGAACACCATATATTTT.

The genes are TRBV6-1 and TRBJ1-5; 9 bases are a match to TRBD1. Germline CDR1 and CDR2: MNHNS and SASEGT. The V segment lost 8 bases and the J segment 2 bases; nucleotides outside the gene matches: 7. The CDR3 length is 15 residues. The CDR3 nucleotides read TGTGCCAGCGGGAGGGACAGGGCTGGCAATCAGCCCCAGCATTTT. The encoded protein is CASGRDRAGNQPQHF.

This clone was seen a single time. V is TRBV2 and J is TRBJ2-7; 7 bases map to TRBD2. With 3 bases clipped from V and 1 base from J, the junction kept 6 bases outside the gene matches. Germline CDR1 reads SNHLY; CDR2 reads FYNNEI. The CDR3 totals 15 residues. CDR3 in amino acids: CASSEGGGRSYEQYF. The CDR3 coding sequence is TGTGCCAGCAGTGAGGGGGGAGGGCGGTCCTACGAGCAGTACTTC. The full variable domain, its missing parts supplied by reference TRBV2 and TRBJ2-7, is EPEVTQTPSHQVTQMGQEVILRCVPISNHLYFYWYRQILGQKVEFLVSFYNNEISEKSEIFDDQFSVERPDGSNFTLKIRSTKLEDSAMYFCASSEGGGRSYEQYFGPGTRLTVT.

V gene TRBV6-5 combines with J gene TRBJ2-5; a possible D gene is TRBD2 (5 bases). The CDR3 sequence is 11 residues long. Trimming stripped 10 bases from V and 9 bases from J, with 15 bases between. Germline assignment: CDR1 MNHEY and CDR2 SVGAGI. Here the CDR3 DNA reads TGTGCCACCCAGAGGGCCAAGGCCCAGTACTTC. It is translated as CATQRAKAQYF.

The chain recombines TRBV4-1 with TRBJ1-1; D unresolved. The germline gives CDR1 MGHRA, CDR2 YSYEKL. With 4 bases removed from V and 5 bases from J, the gap between germline ends came to 14 bases. The CDR3 length is 14 residues. CDR3 coding DNA: TGCGCCAGCAGCCCCCTTCTGGGAGGTACTGAAGCTTTCTTT. This translates into CASSPLLGGTEAFF.

The chain uses TRBV5-6 and TRBJ1-5; D may be TRBD1 (5 bases). Per germline, CDR1 SGHDT and CDR2 YYEEEE. The CDR3 length is 17 residues. The V gene lost 7 bases and the J gene lost 2 bases, with 22 bases spanning the gap. CDR3 sequence: CASSWTGGGSGNQPQHF. CDR3 nucleotides: TGTGCCAGCTCCTGGACCGGGGGAGGGAGTGGCAATCAGCCCCAGCATTTT.

This chain joins TRBV5-5 and TRBJ2-5; 15 nucleotides align to TRBD2. CDR1 is SGHKS and CDR2 is YYEKEE in the germline V gene (reference sequence). V lost 4 bases, J lost 2 bases, and 6 bases stayed unmatched. This CDR3 region has 17 residues. CDR3 in DNA: TGTGCCAGCAGCCTAGGGACTAGCGGGGGGACGCAAGAGACCCAGTACTTC. Translated, it gives CASSLGTSGGTQETQYF. Supplemented by reference TRBV5-5 and TRBJ2-5, the full variable domain reads DAGVTQSPTHLIKTRGQQVTLRCSPISGHKSVSWYQQVLGQGPQFIFQYYEKEERGRGNFPDRFSARQFPNYSSELNVNALLLGDSALYLCASSLGTSGGTQETQYFGPGTRLLVL.

The chain recombines TRBV5-4 with TRBJ2-1; TRBD2 matches at 15 bases. The germline V gene encodes CDR1 SGHNT and CDR2 YYREEE (reference sequence). This CDR3 comprises 16 residues. V shed 3 bases and J 15 bases; nucleotides not matched to a gene: 13. The CDR3 reads CASSYGLAGGPQPRFF. The CDR3 nucleotides are TGTGCCAGCAGCTATGGACTAGCGGGGGGGCCGCAGCCCCGGTTCTTC.